The clone carrying this T cell receptor beta chain was observed a single time. Being one base from a much bigger clone, this may be a read error. Each CDR3 protein is one row after TCRdb ran MiXCR on the 5' RACE reads. The top ten hold roughly 2.5% of the sample, which has some 60,000 distinct CDR3 sequences, roughly 30% seen once. Germline V lookup: CDR1 SGHRS, CDR2 YFSETQ. This CDR3 has 13 residues. This chain links TRBV5-1 with TRBJ2-7; D unresolved. The sample consisted of tumor-infiltrating naive CD4+ T cells sorted from the breast tumor. The subset denotes: naive CD4+ T cells, CD4+CD45RA+CD25-. The TCR sequence derives from a female donor with breast cancer. CDR3 amino acids: CAGSLAVTYEQYF. The CDR3, as DNA: TGCGCCGGCAGCTTGGCGGTGACCTACGAGCAGTACTTC.